The clone carrying this TCR beta chain was observed once. Here immunoSEQ multiplex PCR was the method, and the copy in TCRdb shows in-frame clones only, minus some. The sample includes approximately 100,000 clones, roughly 94% seen only once; the top ten take about 0.6%. This specimen belongs to a study of siplizumab effects on memory and regulatory T cells. This clonotype originated in a human donor in good health. Sequencing was performed on Tregs sorted from blood.

CDR3 sequence (DNA): TGCGCCAGCAGCTTCCCCCAGGCGAGTACCGGGGAGCTGTTTTTT. Translating gives CASSFPQASTGELFF. The chain recombines TRBV5-1 with TRBJ2-2; D ambiguous. Germline lookup yields CDR1 SGHRS and CDR2 YFSETQ. V lost 2 bases and J lost 5, with 13 bases in between. CDR3 length: 15 residues.